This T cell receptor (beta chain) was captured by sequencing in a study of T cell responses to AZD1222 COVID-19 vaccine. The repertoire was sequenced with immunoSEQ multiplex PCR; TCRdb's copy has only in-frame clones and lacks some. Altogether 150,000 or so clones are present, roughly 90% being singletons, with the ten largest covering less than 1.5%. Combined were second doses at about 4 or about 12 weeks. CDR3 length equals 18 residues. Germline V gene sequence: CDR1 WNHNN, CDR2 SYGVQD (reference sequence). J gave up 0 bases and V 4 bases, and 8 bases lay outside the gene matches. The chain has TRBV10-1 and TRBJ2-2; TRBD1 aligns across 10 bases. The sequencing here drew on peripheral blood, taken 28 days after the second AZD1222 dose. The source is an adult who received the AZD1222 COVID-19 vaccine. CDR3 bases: TGCGCCAGCAGTGCAAGTCCCGGGACAGGGGCGAACACCGGGGAGCTGTTTTTT. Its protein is CASSASPGTGANTGELFF.